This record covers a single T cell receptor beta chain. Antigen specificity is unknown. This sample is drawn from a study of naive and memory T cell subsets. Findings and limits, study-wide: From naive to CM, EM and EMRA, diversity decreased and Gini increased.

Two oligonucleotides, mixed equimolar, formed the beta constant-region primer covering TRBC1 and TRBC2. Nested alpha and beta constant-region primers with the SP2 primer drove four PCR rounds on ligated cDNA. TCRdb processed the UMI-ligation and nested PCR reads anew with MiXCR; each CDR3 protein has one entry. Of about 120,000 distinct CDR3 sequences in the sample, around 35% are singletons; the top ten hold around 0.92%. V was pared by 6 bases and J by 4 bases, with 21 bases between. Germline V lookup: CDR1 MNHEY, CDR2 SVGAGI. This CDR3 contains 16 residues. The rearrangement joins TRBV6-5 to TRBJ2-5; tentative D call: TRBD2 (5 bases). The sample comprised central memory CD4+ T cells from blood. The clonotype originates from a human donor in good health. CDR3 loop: CASSLARGRTAETQYF. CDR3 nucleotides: TGTGCCAGCAGCCTCGCCCGCGGGCGGACGGCAGAGACCCAGTACTTC.